This is a list of T cell receptor beta chains from one sample in a study of shared clonotypes between healthy human individuals. The method was immunoSEQ multiplex PCR; TCRdb's version includes in-frame clones alone and lacks a portion of them. In the table there are about 340,000 clones, about 73% of which are singletons. The sequenced sample consisted of memory CD4+ T cells sorted from blood. These receptor sequences come from a young man in good health. CDR3s include the opening cysteine and the closing phenylalanine or tryptophan. D genes are given only for firm matches. The size field is filled for only some rows; it gives once, few, many or a size class.

DNA: TGCGCCAGCAGCTTGCCCCAGGGTAGGCATGAGCAGTTCTTC; CDR3: CASSLPQGRHEQFF; size: many; J: TRBJ2-1; V: TRBV5-1; D: NA
DNA: TGTGCCAGCAGCCCATCCCCCGGGGTTACCTACGAGCAGTACTTC; CDR3: CASSPSPGVTYEQYF; size: few; J: TRBJ2-7; V: TRBV6-5; D: NA
DNA: TGTGCCAGCAGCTACCATTACAGCGGTGAGCAGTTCTTC; CDR3: CASSYHYSGEQFF; size: NA; J: TRBJ2-1; V: TRBV7-9; D: NA
DNA: TGTGCCAGCAGCTTAAATCCGACAGGCCGGAACACCGGGGAGCTGTTTTTT; CDR3: CASSLNPTGRNTGELFF; size: NA; J: TRBJ2-2; V: TRBV11-3; D: NA
DNA: TGTGCCAGCAGCTTGGGAAATTTCGGGGAGCAGTTCTTC; CDR3: CASSLGNFGEQFF; size: NA; J: TRBJ2-1; V: TRBV5-6; D: NA
DNA: TGTGCCAGCAGTGACGTGGGCCCTCTGGACTACGAGCAGTACTTC; CDR3: CASSDVGPLDYEQYF; size: NA; J: TRBJ2-7; V: TRBV2; D: NA
DNA: TGTGCCAGCTCACAACCTTCTCGGGACTCAGGGAAGAACACCGGGGAGCTGTTTTTT; CDR3: CASSQPSRDSGKNTGELFF; size: few; J: TRBJ2-2; V: TRBV18; D: NA
DNA: TGTGCCAGCAGCGTACAGGGCTATGGCTACACCTTC; CDR3: CASSVQGYGYTF; size: NA; J: TRBJ1-2; V: TRBV9; D: NA
DNA: TGTGCCAGCAAAGCAAAAGCTTGGGGACAGGGTACAGAGACCCAGTACTTC; CDR3: CASKAKAWGQGTETQYF; size: once; J: TRBJ2-5; V: TRBV27; D: TRBD1
DNA: TGTGCCAGCAGAGACCGTCGAGGGAGCACCGGGGAGCTGTTTTTT; CDR3: CASRDRRGSTGELFF; size: NA; J: TRBJ2-2; V: TRBV11-2; D: NA
DNA: TGTGCCAGCAGCTTAGGGACAGGGGTTGTTCAGTACTTC; CDR3: CASSLGTGVVQYF; size: NA; J: TRBJ2-4; V: TRBV7-9; D: TRBD1
DNA: TGTGCCAGCAGCCCGCGGGGAGGTAACTATGGCTACACCTTC; CDR3: CASSPRGGNYGYTF; size: NA; J: TRBJ1-2; V: TRBV9; D: NA
DNA: TGTGCCAGCGGGACTAGCGGGGGACTTTACAATGAGCAGTTCTTC; CDR3: CASGTSGGLYNEQFF; size: NA; J: TRBJ2-1; V: TRBV19; D: TRBD2
DNA: TGCGCCAGCAGCTCCACATCCGGGACTAATGAAAAACTGTTTTTT; CDR3: CASSSTSGTNEKLFF; size: NA; J: TRBJ1-4; V: TRBV5-1; D: NA
DNA: TGTGCCAGCAGAGATTCTGGAAACACCATATATTTT; CDR3: CASRDSGNTIYF; size: NA; J: TRBJ1-3; V: TRBV6-1; D: NA
DNA: TGCAGCGTTGTGGGACTAGAGGGCCCTACAGATACGCAGTATTTT; CDR3: CSVVGLEGPTDTQYF; size: NA; J: TRBJ2-3; V: TRBV29-1; D: TRBD2